This TCR beta chain was captured by sequencing in a study of PD-L1 blockade in urothelial cancer. Sequencing used immunoSEQ multiplex PCR; TCRdb keeps in-frame clones, though not all of them. The sample includes almost 50,000 clones, about 88% of them seen just once. The time point: pretreatment peripheral blood. Pretreatment sampling and on-treatment sampling together yielded between 1 and 8 samples for each patient. In the case of this clone: Its matching antigen is unknown. Compared with germline, one end of the junction differs, possibly owing to a read error.

Germline CDR1 reads MNHEY; CDR2 reads SVGAGI. There are 11 residues in the CDR3. Study outcomes and limitations: Below-median pretreatment blood TCR clonality was associated with improved progression-free and overall survival.

This specimen was PBMCs, taken around atezolizumab (anti-PD-L1) treatment. The rearrangement links TRBV6-5 to TRBJ1-2; 8 bases line up with TRBD1. This clonotype was sampled from a man in his sixties or seventies with urothelial cancer. The DNA for the CDR3 is TGTGCCAGCAGTTATCCTCCGGGACAGGCCTTC. It codes for CASSYPPGQAF.